This is a list of T cell receptor beta chains from one sample in a study of early T cells in non-severe SARS-CoV-2 infection. TCRdb reprocessed the 5' RACE reads via MiXCR and lists one record per CDR3 protein. The sample includes about 60,000 distinct CDR3 sequences, 20% of them seen just once. Sequencing used whole blood, obtained at baseline. The origin of the receptors is an adult who was a healthcare worker with PCR-confirmed SARS-CoV-2 infection or an uninfected control (not recorded which). CDR3s include the opening cysteine and the closing phenylalanine or tryptophan. A D gene is named only where the DNA matches it firmly. Only part of the rows carry a size: once, few, many, or a class if the clone is expanded.

size: .
V: TRBV12-3/TRBV12-4
J: TRBJ1-1
D: .
CDR3: CASSRGGRNTEAFF
DNA: TGTGCCAGCAGTCGGGGAGGGAGGAACACTGAAGCTTTCTTT

size: few
V: TRBV7-9
J: TRBJ2-2
D: .
CDR3: CASSLLGELFF
DNA: TGTGCCAGCAGTCTCCTCGGGGAGCTGTTTTTT

size: .
V: TRBV12-3/TRBV12-4
J: TRBJ1-2
D: .
CDR3: CASSLGPYGYTF
DNA: TGTGCCAGCAGTTTAGGCCCCTATGGCTACACCTTC

size: few
V: TRBV4-1
J: TRBJ2-1
D: TRBD2
CDR3: CASSQGPGGEQFF
DNA: TGCGCCAGCAGCCAAGGCCCGGGAGGGGAGCAGTTCTTC

size: .
V: TRBV12-3/TRBV12-4
J: TRBJ2-7
D: TRBD2
CDR3: CASSTSGGAYEQYF
DNA: TGTGCCAGCAGTACTAGCGGGGGAGCCTACGAGCAGTACTTC

size: once
V: TRBV20-1
J: TRBJ1-4
D: TRBD1
CDR3: CSARGGGFEKLFF
DNA: TGCAGTGCTAGAGGAGGGGGCTTTGAAAAACTGTTTTTT

size: few
V: TRBV6-6
J: TRBJ2-7
D: .
CDR3: CASSYSPDGKEQYF
DNA: TGTGCCAGCAGTTACTCCCCGGACGGAAAGGAGCAGTACTTC

size: .
V: TRBV6-5
J: TRBJ2-3
D: .
CDR3: CASSASAMDTQYF
DNA: TGTGCCAGCAGTGCTAGCGCGATGGATACGCAGTATTTT

size: .
V: TRBV6-1
J: TRBJ2-1
D: .
CDR3: CATTRLVLAPVF
DNA: TGTGCCACCACAAGACTAGTTCTCGCTCCGGTCTTC

size: few
V: TRBV7-7
J: TRBJ2-4
D: .
CDR3: CASSLAMGADIGCENIQYF
DNA: TGTGCCAGCAGCTTAGCGATGGGAGCGGACATCGGATGCGAAAACATTCAGTACTTC

size: many
V: TRBV12-3/TRBV12-4
J: TRBJ2-5
D: .
CDR3: CASSLGQQETQYF
DNA: TGTGCCAGCAGTTTAGGACAGCAAGAGACCCAGTACTTC

size: once
V: TRBV11-2
J: TRBJ2-5
D: TRBD1
CDR3: CASSFDTGTVEETQYF
DNA: TGTGCCAGCAGCTTTGATACCGGGACAGTGGAGGAGACCCAGTACTTC

size: few
V: TRBV7-2
J: TRBJ1-1
D: .
CDR3: CATSPLGVDTEAFF
DNA: TGTGCCACCTCTCCTCTGGGGGTCGACACTGAAGCTTTCTTT

size: few
V: TRBV19
J: TRBJ2-1
D: .
CDR3: CASSLGTHRNEQFF
DNA: TGTGCCAGTAGCTTAGGGACTCATAGGAATGAGCAGTTCTTC

size: .
V: TRBV3-1
J: TRBJ2-7
D: .
CDR3: CASSHVGANEQYF
DNA: TGTGCCAGCAGCCACGTGGGGGCCAACGAGCAGTACTTC

size: .
V: TRBV7-9
J: TRBJ1-3
D: TRBD1
CDR3: CASSPRGTGGNTIYF
DNA: TGTGCCAGCAGCCCCCGGGGGACAGGGGGAAACACCATATATTTT

size: .
V: TRBV7-9
J: TRBJ2-3
D: .
CDR3: CASTTWVGGQDTQYF
DNA: TGTGCCAGCACCACTTGGGTAGGGGGGCAAGATACGCAGTATTTT

size: few
V: TRBV9
J: TRBJ1-2
D: .
CDR3: CASSPDPTDSGAGYTF
DNA: TGTGCCAGCAGCCCCGACCCGACAGATTCTGGGGCTGGCTACACCTTC

size: .
V: TRBV4-1
J: TRBJ2-1
D: TRBD2
CDR3: CASSQSPGTSWQEQFF
DNA: TGCGCCAGCAGCCAGAGTCCCGGGACTAGCTGGCAAGAGCAGTTCTTC

size: few
V: TRBV20-1
J: TRBJ1-2
D: .
CDR3: CSARDLGRGDGYTF
DNA: TGCAGTGCTAGAGATCTGGGGAGAGGGGATGGCTACACCTTC

size: .
V: TRBV29-1
J: TRBJ1-2
D: TRBD1
CDR3: CSVARDSYGYTF
DNA: TGCAGCGTTGCCCGGGACAGCTATGGCTACACCTTC

size: .
V: TRBV12-2
J: TRBJ2-7
D: .
CDR3: CASRFTYEQYF
DNA: TGTGCAAGTCGCTTCACCTACGAGCAGTACTTC

size: .
V: TRBV7-9
J: TRBJ2-3
D: .
CDR3: CASSFRPDTQYF
DNA: TGTGCCAGCAGCTTCCGCCCGGATACGCAGTATTTT

size: once
V: TRBV10-1
J: TRBJ2-2
D: .
CDR3: CASSDSGDTGELFF
DNA: TGCGCCAGCAGTGACTCGGGGGATACCGGGGAGCTGTTTTTT

size: many
V: TRBV19
J: TRBJ2-1
D: TRBD2
CDR3: CASSRVEAGGYNEQFF
DNA: TGTGCCAGTAGTAGAGTCGAAGCGGGGGGATACAATGAGCAGTTCTTC

size: many
V: TRBV12-3/TRBV12-4
J: TRBJ2-7
D: .
CDR3: CASSPGWMNYEQYF
DNA: TGTGCCAGCAGTCCTGGGTGGATGAACTACGAGCAGTACTTC

size: few
V: TRBV9
J: TRBJ1-1
D: TRBD1
CDR3: CASRSGTGNTEAFF
DNA: TGTGCCAGCAGATCCGGGACAGGGAACACTGAAGCTTTCTTT

size: .
V: TRBV7-6
J: TRBJ2-1
D: TRBD2
CDR3: CASIPSLGAGVNEQFF
DNA: TGTGCCAGCATCCCTTCTCTCGGAGCGGGGGTCAATGAGCAGTTCTTC

size: .
V: TRBV19
J: TRBJ1-5
D: TRBD1
CDR3: CASSIYRGRFNQPQHF
DNA: TGTGCCAGTAGTATCTACAGGGGGCGATTCAATCAGCCCCAGCATTTT

size: many
V: TRBV12-3/TRBV12-4
J: TRBJ1-3
D: .
CDR3: CASTRGHLSGNTIYF
DNA: TGTGCCAGCACCCGAGGGCACCTCTCTGGAAACACCATATATTTT

size: few
V: TRBV12-3/TRBV12-4
J: TRBJ2-7
D: .
CDR3: CASSRRDTTYEQYF
DNA: TGTGCCAGCAGCCGTCGGGACACTACCTACGAGCAGTACTTC

size: few
V: TRBV4-1
J: TRBJ1-1
D: .
CDR3: CASSSVGREAFF
DNA: TGCGCCAGCAGCTCGGTGGGGAGGGAAGCTTTCTTT

size: .
V: TRBV6-5
J: TRBJ1-6
D: .
CDR3: CASSAQTGNSPLHF
DNA: TGTGCCAGCAGTGCGCAGACAGGAAATTCACCCCTCCACTTT

size: few
V: TRBV20-1
J: TRBJ1-1
D: .
CDR3: CSARDYRDNTEAFF
DNA: TGCAGTGCTAGAGATTATCGTGATAACACTGAAGCTTTCTTT

size: few
V: TRBV12-3/TRBV12-4
J: TRBJ2-5
D: TRBD2
CDR3: CASSLTGGQETQYF
DNA: TGTGCCAGCAGTTTAACGGGGGGCCAAGAGACCCAGTACTTC

size: few
V: TRBV5-1
J: TRBJ2-7
D: TRBD1
CDR3: CASSLGQGAREQYF
DNA: TGCGCCAGCAGCTTGGGACAGGGGGCTCGTGAGCAGTACTTC

size: few
V: TRBV20-1
J: TRBJ1-6
D: .
CDR3: CSARDQSVGTSPLHF
DNA: TGCAGTGCTAGAGATCAGTCAGTCGGGACTTCACCCCTCCACTTT

size: few
V: TRBV6-1
J: TRBJ2-7
D: .
CDR3: CASSEAPGREYEQYF
DNA: TGTGCCAGCAGTGAAGCGCCTGGTAGGGAATACGAGCAGTACTTC

size: few
V: TRBV18
J: TRBJ2-5
D: .
CDR3: CASSPDGETQYF
DNA: TGTGCCAGCTCACCGGACGGGGAGACCCAGTACTTC

size: few
V: TRBV13
J: TRBJ2-4
D: TRBD1
CDR3: CASSLTGGSRNIQYF
DNA: TGTGCCAGCAGCTTAACAGGGGGTAGTAGAAACATTCAGTACTTC

size: few
V: TRBV5-4
J: TRBJ1-1
D: .
CDR3: CASSSDSESAFF
DNA: TGTGCCAGCAGCTCAGACAGCGAATCAGCTTTCTTT

size: .
V: TRBV20-1
J: TRBJ2-7
D: .
CDR3: CSASGAPGTYEQYF
DNA: TGCAGTGCTAGCGGCGCGCCGGGGACCTACGAGCAGTACTTC

size: few
V: TRBV30
J: TRBJ2-7
D: TRBD2
CDR3: CAWQAGGFYEQYF
DNA: TGTGCCTGGCAGGCGGGGGGATTCTACGAGCAGTACTTC

size: few
V: TRBV5-1
J: TRBJ1-1
D: .
CDR3: CASSLEGVATEAFF
DNA: TGCGCCAGCAGCTTGGAGGGTGTCGCGACTGAAGCTTTCTTT

size: many
V: TRBV2
J: TRBJ2-2
D: .
CDR3: CASTDRTTSAGELFF
DNA: TGTGCCAGCACCGACCGGACTACCTCAGCCGGGGAGCTGTTTTTT

size: few
V: TRBV20-1
J: TRBJ2-7
D: .
CDR3: CSAHLGEYEQYF
DNA: TGCAGTGCCCATCTAGGGGAATACGAGCAGTACTTC

size: few
V: TRBV6-5
J: TRBJ1-1
D: TRBD1
CDR3: CASSYGTGRTEVFF
DNA: TGTGCCAGCAGTTACGGGACAGGGCGCACTGAAGTTTTCTTT

size: .
V: TRBV3-1
J: TRBJ1-2
D: .
CDR3: CASSTPFGGNNYGYTF
DNA: TGTGCCAGCAGCACCCCCTTTGGGGGTAATAACTATGGCTACACCTTC

size: .
V: TRBV29-1
J: TRBJ2-7
D: .
CDR3: CSVMTSSYEQYF
DNA: TGCAGCGTCATGACCAGCTCCTACGAGCAGTACTTC

size: .
V: TRBV3-1
J: TRBJ2-5
D: .
CDR3: CASSQDRAVQETQYF
DNA: TGTGCCAGCAGCCAAGATCGGGCGGTCCAAGAGACCCAGTACTTC

size: few
V: TRBV12-3/TRBV12-4
J: TRBJ1-3
D: .
CDR3: CASSRSDSGNTIYF
DNA: TGTGCCAGCAGCCGGAGCGACTCTGGAAACACCATATATTTT

size: few
V: TRBV6-1
J: TRBJ1-1
D: TRBD1
CDR3: CASSGWTGFEAFF
DNA: TGTGCCAGCAGTGGATGGACAGGGTTTGAAGCTTTCTTT